The entry below describes one T cell receptor beta chain. Its antigen remains unidentified. V dropped 1 base and J dropped 4 bases, with 10 bases sitting between them. This CDR3 region has 15 residues. Germline assignment: CDR1 MGHRA and CDR2 YSYEKL. This PCR relied on a set of 60 Vbeta primers and 13 Jbeta primers. Assay: immunoSEQ multiplex PCR; the TCRdb copy retains only in-frame clones and omits some. The sample includes some 130,000 clones, 65% to 90% of them seen just once. The record originates from a study of cytomegalovirus exposure and HLA in healthy donors. Study results and limitations: Analyses of presence/absence relied on an assumption of roughly uniform sequencing depth across donors.

The receptor comes from a girl aged 2 to 10 in good health and CMV-seronegative. The sample consisted of PBMCs. This sequence joins TRBV4-1 and TRBJ1-4; perhaps TRBD1 as D (5 bases). The CDR3 nucleotides are TGCGCCAGCAGCCAAGCAGGGTTTGGTAATGAAAAACTGTTTTTT. This gives the protein CASSQAGFGNEKLFF.